A single sample gave rise to the 25 T cell receptor beta chains below, sequenced in a study of CD8 T cells in ankylosing spondylitis (dated by TCRdb to 2015 to 2018). Their recognized antigens are unknown. The method behind the library was 5' RACE. The sequencer was an Illumina HiSeq 2500. TCRdb reanalyzed the raw reads on its own, using fastp at Q25 for trimming and MiXCR for clone calling, and kept in-frame beta chains. Rows merge per CDR3 protein into single entries with the most common DNA and genes. The sample contains fewer than 400,000 distinct CDR3 sequences, 7% to 9% of them found a single time. Jointly, the top ten make up approximately 15% of the sample. Broader findings and caveats from the paper: Blood from ankylosing spondylitis patients appeared to be characterized by a TCR beta motif made up of seven or eight highly homologous amino acid variants.

The material sequenced was blood, either unsorted or a sorted T cell fraction (not recorded which). The source is a male donor with ankylosing spondylitis.

The chain links TRBV5-1 to TRBJ2-7; the D gene is possibly TRBD1 (6 bases). The V gene lost 3 bases and the J gene lost 3 bases, with 10 bases spanning the gap. This CDR3 is 13 amino acids long. The germline gives CDR1 SGHRS, CDR2 YFSETQ. The chain's CDR3 is CASSWTANYEQYF. CDR3 coding DNA: TGCGCCAGCAGCTGGACAGCTAACTACGAGCAGTACTTC. Full variable domain (remainder filled in from reference TRBV5-1 and TRBJ2-7): KAGVTQTPRYLIKTRGQQVTLSCSPISGHRSVSWYQQTPGQGLQFLFEYFSETQRNKGNFPGRFSGRQFSNSRSEMNVSTLELGDSALYLCASSWTANYEQYFGPGTRLTVT.

This clonotype was detected ten times or more. V is TRBV15 and J is TRBJ2-3; D not certain. The V end was cut by 3 bases, the J end by 1 base, with 11 bases between. The germline V gene encodes CDR1 LNHNV and CDR2 YYDKDF (reference sequence). The CDR3 loop spans 15 amino acids. The CDR3: CATSRRLIGTDTQYF. The CDR3 DNA follows: TGTGCCACCAGCAGGCGGTTGATTGGCACAGATACGCAGTATTTT.

This clonotype was detected ten times or more. This chain links TRBV29-1 with TRBJ2-2; the D gene is possibly TRBD1 (5 bases). The CDR3 has 15 amino acids. Germline values: CDR1 SQVTM, CDR2 ANQGSEA. V shed 3 bases and J shed 0 bases, with 11 bases lying between them. The CDR3 spells CSVENPDTNTGELFF. Here the CDR3 DNA reads TGCAGCGTTGAGAATCCGGACACGAACACCGGGGAGCTGTTTTTT.

This chain connects TRBV4-2 to TRBJ2-1; 13 bases align to TRBD2. Per germline, CDR1 LGHNA and CDR2 YNFKEQ. V shed 4 bases, J shed 2 bases, and the junction held 14 bases outside the gene matches. There are 20 residues in the CDR3. The CDR3 spells CASSRGLAGRSRATYNEQFF. The CDR3, as DNA: TGTGCCAGCAGCCGGGGACTAGCGGGAAGGTCGCGGGCAACCTACAATGAGCAGTTCTTC.

The chain has TRBV7-2 and TRBJ2-2; tentatively, D is TRBD2 (6 bases). CDR1 is SGHTA and CDR2 is FQGNSA in the germline V gene. This CDR3 comprises 18 residues. V lost 0 bases and J lost 3, with 17 bases in between. CDR3 nucleotide sequence: TGTGCCAGCAGCTTAGCCCCGGGGGTAGCGGCCGACACCGGGGAGCTGTTTTTT. This gives the protein CASSLAPGVAADTGELFF. Filled out from reference TRBV7-2 and TRBJ2-2, the complete variable domain reads GAGVSQSPSNKVTEKGKDVELRCDPISGHTALYWYRQSLGQGLEFLIYFQGNSAPDKSGLPSDRFSAERTGGSVSTLTIQRTQQEDSAVYLCASSLAPGVAADTGELFFGEGSRLTVL.

The sample holds a few counts of this clonotype. V and J are TRBV24-1 and TRBJ2-1, with no clear D. Germline loops: CDR1 KGHDR, CDR2 SFDVKD. The CDR3 has 15 amino acids. Trimming stripped 0 bases from V and 7 bases from J, with 12 bases between. CDR3 sequence reads: CATSDLQGRINEQFF. DNA for the CDR3: TGTGCCACCAGTGATTTGCAAGGTCGGATTAATGAGCAGTTCTTC.

The chain combines TRBV7-3 with TRBJ2-1; 7 bases line up with TRBD2. The CDR3 is 13 residues long. Per germline, CDR1 SGHTA and CDR2 FQGTGA. After removal of 6 bases from V and 6 bases from J, the junction contained 5 bases not matched to a gene. CDR3 in amino acids: CASSYGLGNEQFF. The CDR3 coding sequence is TGTGCCAGCAGTTATGGACTAGGCAATGAGCAGTTCTTC.

This chain uses TRBV2 with TRBJ2-1; a weak D match, TRBD2 (5 bases). V was clipped by 7 bases and J by 5 bases, with 18 bases between them. Germline lookup yields CDR1 SNHLY and CDR2 FYNNEI. The CDR3 has 15 amino acids. The CDR3 here is CASNYGAAQNNEQFF. In DNA form, the CDR3 reads TGTGCCAGCAACTACGGAGCGGCGCAAAACAATGAGCAGTTCTTC.

The V and J genes are TRBV7-8 and TRBJ2-2; D perhaps matches TRBD2 (6 bases). CDR1 SGHVS and CDR2 FQNEAQ come from the germline V gene. V was cut by 2 bases and J by 6 bases, with 13 bases left in between. This CDR3 contains 15 residues. The CDR3 DNA is TGTGCCAGCAGCTTACGACTAGACGGGGCCGGGGAGCTGTTTTTT. As protein: CASSLRLDGAGELFF.

This clonotype was detected ten times or more. This chain connects TRBV12-3 or TRBV12-4 to TRBJ2-2, with D perhaps matching TRBD1 or TRBD2 (6 bases each). This CDR3 has 17 amino acids. V was pared by 7 bases and J by 5 bases, with 23 bases between. The CDR3 nucleotides read TGTGCCAGCACGAGACAAGTGGGGGGCGCGTGGACCGGGGAGCTGTTTTTT. This sequence encodes CASTRQVGGAWTGELFF.

V and J are TRBV7-6 and TRBJ1-5; 7 bases are shared with TRBD1. Germline V CDR1 and CDR2: SGHVS, FNYEAQ. J lost 15 bases, V lost 1 base, and 9 bases had no gene match. The CDR3 length is 13 residues. CDR3: CASSLGGTARAHF. The DNA of the CDR3 is TGTGCCAGCAGCTTAGGGGGGACAGCTCGAGCGCATTTT.

This clonotype was counted once. The chain employs TRBV2 and TRBJ2-7; TRBD1 agrees at 9 bases. Germline V gene data show CDR1 as SNHLY and CDR2 as FYNNEI. CDR3 size: 16 residues. V lost 8 bases and J lost 3; bases outside the gene matches: 14. The CDR3 nucleotides read TGTGCCAGCGGGGGGACAAGGGACAGGGCAGACTACGAGCAGTACTTC. This encodes CASGGTRDRADYEQYF.

In its sample, this clonotype was seen a few times. The rearrangement uses TRBV20-1 and TRBJ2-1, with 11 bases fitting TRBD2. This CDR3 comprises 17 residues. In germline, CDR1 is DFQATT, CDR2 SNEGSKA (reference sequence). The V and J ends lost 0 bases and 0 bases, in that order; junction bases with no gene match: 4. CDR3 DNA sequence: TGCAGTGCTAGAGATCGACTAGCGGGGCACTCCTACAATGAGCAGTTCTTC. Its protein product is CSARDRLAGHSYNEQFF.

The chain joins TRBV29-1 to TRBJ2-5; D perhaps matches TRBD1 (6 bases). Germline V gives CDR1 SQVTM, CDR2 ANQGSEA. CDR3 length equals 14 residues. With 7 bases removed from V and 4 bases from J, the gap between germline ends came to 19 bases. CDR3 sequence (DNA): TGCAGCGGGGTGGGGGCCGTAGTTGGAGAGACCCAGTACTTC. Residues: CSGVGAVVGETQYF.

The chain has TRBV5-6 and TRBJ2-7, with TRBD1 matching over 9 bases. Per the germline V gene, CDR1 is SGHDT and CDR2 is YYEEEE. The CDR3 is made up of 15 amino acids. Trimming cost V 4 bases and J 2 bases; bases outside gene matches: 7. CDR3 sequence (DNA): TGTGCCAGCAGCCTAGGGACAGGGTTACCCTACGAGCAGTACTTC. It specifies CASSLGTGLPYEQYF.

This chain links TRBV27 with TRBJ2-3; a weak D match, TRBD2 (6 bases). Germline CDR1 MNHEY, CDR2 SMNVEV (reference sequence). This CDR3 contains 13 residues. V shed 6 bases and J shed 4 bases, with 11 bases lying between them. DNA for the CDR3: TGTGCCAGCAGCGCTAGCGCGTCAGATACGCAGTATTTT. It yields the protein CASSASASDTQYF.

This clonotype has at least ten counts. The V gene is TRBV20-1, the J gene TRBJ1-1; 9 nucleotides align to TRBD1. Losses at the gene ends were 6 bases for V and 4 bases for J; bases not matched to a gene: 6. CDR3 length: 13 residues. Per germline, CDR1 DFQATT and CDR2 SNEGSKA (reference sequence). The CDR3 here is CSALGQGLTEAFF. In DNA, the CDR3 is TGCAGTGCCCTGGGACAGGGCCTCACTGAAGCTTTCTTT.

This clonotype was seen more than once but under ten times. The chain has TRBV18 and TRBJ2-1; TRBD2 matches 11 bases. Trimming at V came to 4 bases and at J to 8 bases, leaving 10 bases not matched to a gene. CDR3 length equals 16 residues. The germline gives CDR1 KGHSH, CDR2 LQKENI. CDR3 amino acids: CASSRNRLAGGDEQFF. The CDR3, as DNA: TGTGCCAGCTCACGAAACCGGCTAGCGGGAGGCGATGAGCAGTTCTTC.

The CDR3 is CSVLRRGLTSDTQYF. For the CDR3, the DNA is TGCAGCGTTTTACGTAGAGGACTAACGTCAGATACGCAGTATTTT. The chain carries TRBV29-1 and TRBJ2-3, with D possibly matching TRBD2 (6 bases). CDR1 is SQVTM and CDR2 is ANQGSEA in the germline V gene. V shed 5 bases and J shed 4 bases, with 19 bases lying between them. The CDR3 has 15 amino acids.

The chain couples TRBV4-3 to TRBJ1-5; D is perhaps TRBD1 (5 bases). Germline V gene data show CDR1 as LGHNA and CDR2 as YSLEER. Trimming shortened V by 0 bases and J by 3 bases, and 15 bases separated the two germline ends. CDR3 length: 17 amino acids. The CDR3 nucleotides read TGCGCCAGCAGCCAAGAATGGACAAGGGCGGCCAATCAGCCCCAGCATTTT. It specifies CASSQEWTRAANQPQHF.

This clonotype turned up a few times. The chain links TRBV29-1 to TRBJ1-2; the match to TRBD1 covers 11 bases. Germline CDR1 SQVTM, CDR2 ANQGSEA. This CDR3 spans 14 amino acids. V lost 4 bases, J lost 4 bases, and 5 bases stayed unmatched. The CDR3 reads CSVAGTGGSYGYTF. In nucleotides, the CDR3 is TGCAGCGTTGCCGGGACAGGGGGTTCCTATGGCTACACCTTC. The full variable domain, its missing parts supplied by reference TRBV29-1 and TRBJ1-2, is SAVISQKPSRDICQRGTSLTIQCQVDSQVTMMFWYRQQPGQSLTLIATANQGSEATYESGFVIDKFPISRPNLTFSTLTVSNMSPEDSSIYLCSVAGTGGSYGYTFGSGTRLTVV.

This clonotype occurred many times. CDR3 loop: CASSSSSGGTGELFF. In DNA form, the CDR3 reads TGTGCCAGCAGCTCCTCTAGCGGAGGGACCGGGGAGCTGTTTTTT. This chain connects TRBV7-7 to TRBJ2-2; 7 bases align to TRBD2. The trim removed 4 bases at V and 5 bases at J, leaving 7 bases unmatched. The CDR3 runs 15 residues. CDR1 is SSHAT and CDR2 is FNYEAQ in the germline V gene (reference sequence).

The chain combines TRBV7-7 with TRBJ2-1; D gene ambiguous. This CDR3 has 16 residues. Germline values: CDR1 SSHAT, CDR2 FNYEAQ (reference sequence). Trimming removed 2 bases at V and 9 bases at J, with 20 bases between. For the CDR3, the DNA is TGTGCCAGCAGCTTAACTCCCGCAGCCTCAACTGGTGAGCAGTTCTTC. This translates into CASSLTPAASTGEQFF.

The J gene is TRBJ2-7, the V gene TRBV20-1; the D call may be TRBD1 or TRBD2 (5 bases each). Trimming left V 3 bases short and J 4 bases short, with 16 bases between. The germline CDR1 and CDR2 sequences are DFQATT and SNEGSKA (reference sequence). The CDR3 sequence is 14 residues long. The CDR3 bases are TGCAGTGCTAGCCGGGACCTAATTGGGTACGAGCAGTACTTC. Translated: CSASRDLIGYEQYF.

This chain joins TRBV4-1 and TRBJ2-1; TRBD1 might be the D (6 bases). The germline V gene encodes CDR1 MGHRA and CDR2 YSYEKL. V lost 6 bases, J lost 9 bases, and 12 bases lay in between. This CDR3 has 12 residues. CDR3 coding DNA: TGCGCCAGCAGACACCAAGGGGGTGAGCAGTTCTTC. The encoded protein is CASRHQGGEQFF.